This T cell receptor beta chain was obtained from a study of T cell changes during pregnancy in multiple sclerosis (dated by TCRdb to about 2019). Study-level background: The study examined how the T cell repertoire changed over the course of pregnancy in women with multiple sclerosis.

The library was produced with the immunoSEQ multiplex PCR assay. What TCRdb holds here is the immuneACCESS table cut down to in-frame rearrangements. Part of the clones is not present; checked against another copy, under half of the missing clones reflect an unresolved V gene, and the others are unexplained. The sample records approximately 52,000 clones, 92% of which are singletons. The ten largest clones take up less than 0.3% of the sample. The CDR3 runs 15 amino acids, cysteine and phenylalanine included. Kept here is only the CDR3 DNA, which spans 45 bases and is read in frame from base 1. V is shortened by 5 bases, J by 0 bases, and the region joining them spans 14 bases. Per the germline V gene, SGHAT is the CDR1 and FQNNGV is the CDR2. This clone was detected only once. This receptor's antigen is unknown. Base-call qualities are not available, and no considerably larger clone is one nucleotide away.

The receptor's source is a female donor with multiple sclerosis, enrolled in a pregnancy study. The specimen comprised CD4+ T cells from peripheral blood mononuclear cells, sampled in the third trimester of pregnancy. This chain is built from TRBV11-2 and TRBJ2-7; TRBD1 could be the D gene, as 7 bases match. The base sequence is TGTGCCAGCAGCCCGGGGGACAGAGTCTCCTACGAGCAGTACTTC. This is translated as CASSPGDRVSYEQYF.